The 8 T cell receptor beta chains below come from one sample, sequenced in a study of blood T cell repertoires in COVID-19. Generated by immunoSEQ multiplex PCR, the TCRdb table keeps only in-frame clones and is missing some. The sample shows more than 95,000 clones, about 70% of them seen only once. The sequenced material came from peripheral blood. The receptors stem from an elderly man with COVID-19, enrolled during active disease.

J is TRBJ2-5 and V is TRBV7-3; TRBD2 matches at 10 bases. Germline V lookup: CDR1 SGHTA, CDR2 FQGTGA. This CDR3 is built from 15 residues. J gave up 0 bases and V 4 bases, and 2 bases lay outside the gene matches. CDR3 sequence reads: CASSSGLADQETQYF. Here the CDR3 DNA reads TGTGCCAGCAGCTCCGGACTAGCGGACCAAGAGACCCAGTACTTC.

J is TRBJ2-4 and V is TRBV6-2 or TRBV6-3, with 7 bases fitting TRBD2. The CDR3 is 17 residues long. Germline V gene data show CDR1 as MNHEY and CDR2 as SVGEGT. The V gene end was trimmed by 4 bases and the J gene end by 0 bases; junction bases not matched to a gene: 9. The CDR3 DNA reads TGTGCCAGCAGTTCCCGCCTAGCGGAGCTAGCCAAAAACATTCAGTACTTC. This translates into CASSSRLAELAKNIQYF.

The chain couples TRBV5-1 to TRBJ2-7, with 13 bases aligning to TRBD2. The CDR3 runs to 14 residues. J gave up 6 bases and V 3 bases, and 3 bases lay outside the gene matches. In germline, CDR1 is SGHRS, CDR2 YFSETQ. The DNA of the CDR3 is TGCGCCAGCAGCTCTCGACTAGCGGGAGGCGAGCAGTACTTC. Translated, it gives CASSSRLAGGEQYF.

The sample holds a few counts of this clone. V usage is TRBV11-3 and J usage is TRBJ2-7; possibly TRBD2 for D (5 bases). Germline CDR1 and CDR2: SGHNT and YENEEA. Between the trimmed V and J ends, which lost 5 bases and 6 bases, there was a span of 14 bases. CDR3 length: 13 amino acids. The CDR3 spells CASSESTRAEQYF. The CDR3, as DNA: TGTGCCAGCAGCGAGTCAACGCGGGCCGAGCAGTACTTC. Supplemented by reference TRBV11-3 and TRBJ2-7, the full variable domain reads EAGVVQSPRYKIIEKKQPVAFWCNPISGHNTLYWYLQNLGQGPELLIRYENEEAVDDSQLPKDRFSAERLKGVDSTLKIQPAELGDSAVYLCASSESTRAEQYFGPGTRLTVT.

This clone was detected only a few times. The chain couples TRBV19 to TRBJ2-4; 11 bases match TRBD2. Germline CDR1 reads LNHDA; CDR2 reads SQIVND (reference sequence). There are 19 residues in the CDR3. The junction had 14 bases not matched to a gene; V was cut back by 6 bases and J by 1 base. DNA of the CDR3: TGTGCCAGTAGCCCCGGTTTAGCGGGAGGGCCCAGGGCCAAAAACATTCAGTACTTC. Its translation: CASSPGLAGGPRAKNIQYF. The entire variable domain, with the rest obtained from reference TRBV19 and TRBJ2-4, is as follows: DGGITQSPKYLFRKEGQNVTLSCEQNLNHDAMYWYRQDPGQGLRLIYYSQIVNDFQKGDIAEGYSVSREKKESFPLTVTSAQKNPTAFYLCASSPGLAGGPRAKNIQYFGAGTRLSVL.

This chain uses TRBV6-1 with TRBJ2-7; 8 bases fit TRBD1. V shed 6 bases, J shed 4 bases, and the junction held 17 bases outside the gene matches. CDR3 length: 17 residues. In germline, CDR1 is MNHNS, CDR2 SASEGT. The CDR3 sequence is CASSEMTRTGLLYEQYF. CDR3 DNA sequence: TGTGCCAGCAGCGAAATGACCAGGACAGGGCTATTGTACGAGCAGTACTTC.

The chain is built from TRBV4-3 and TRBJ2-2; D gene uncertain. Germline CDR1 LGHNA, CDR2 YSLEER. The CDR3 consists of 13 residues. Trimming cost V 0 bases and J 6 bases, with 5 bases left between them. CDR3 sequence: CASSQEAAGELFF. In nucleotides, the CDR3 is TGCGCCAGCAGCCAAGAAGCCGCCGGGGAGCTGTTTTTT.

The chain is built from TRBV2 and TRBJ2-5; possible D gene TRBD2, 6 bases. Trimming left V 8 bases short and J 4 bases short, with 14 bases between. The CDR3 covers 13 residues. Germline lookup yields CDR1 SNHLY and CDR2 FYNNEI. The CDR3 here is CASVPLEGETQYF. CDR3 nucleotide sequence: TGTGCCAGCGTGCCCTTGGAGGGAGAGACCCAGTACTTC.